In its sample, the clone carrying this T cell receptor (beta chain) was seen many times. What it recognizes is unknown. The CDR3 loop spans 16 amino acids. Trimming took 3 bases from V and 1 from J, leaving 14 bases between them. The germline V gene has CDR1 LGHNA and CDR2 YSLEER. This entry comes from a study of blood T cells in healthy people across ages. Background on the study: About one barcoded beta molecule per two T cells was captured by template switching.

Each sample yielded at least 5.5 micrograms of PBMC total RNA. Study-wide points: Any conclusive comparison of naive versus antigen-experienced cells was prevented by using unsorted PBMCs. No one knew whether donors had CMV, which possibly confounded expanded clonotype changes.

Through a sample-barcoded 5' primer and a J-beta primer mix, a second PCR was run for about 6 to 11 cycles. TCRdb ran MiXCR on the 5' RACE reads and lists one entry per CDR3 protein. This table has some 790,000 distinct CDR3 sequences, roughly 26% appearing once. V gene TRBV4-3 combines with J gene TRBJ2-3, with D possibly matching TRBD1 (5 bases). Source material: blood. The receptor was isolated from a woman aged 80 or over in good health. The chain's CDR3 is CASSQGDSYRTDTQYF. Written as DNA, the CDR3 is TGCGCCAGCAGCCAGGGTGACAGTTACCGCACAGATACGCAGTATTTT.